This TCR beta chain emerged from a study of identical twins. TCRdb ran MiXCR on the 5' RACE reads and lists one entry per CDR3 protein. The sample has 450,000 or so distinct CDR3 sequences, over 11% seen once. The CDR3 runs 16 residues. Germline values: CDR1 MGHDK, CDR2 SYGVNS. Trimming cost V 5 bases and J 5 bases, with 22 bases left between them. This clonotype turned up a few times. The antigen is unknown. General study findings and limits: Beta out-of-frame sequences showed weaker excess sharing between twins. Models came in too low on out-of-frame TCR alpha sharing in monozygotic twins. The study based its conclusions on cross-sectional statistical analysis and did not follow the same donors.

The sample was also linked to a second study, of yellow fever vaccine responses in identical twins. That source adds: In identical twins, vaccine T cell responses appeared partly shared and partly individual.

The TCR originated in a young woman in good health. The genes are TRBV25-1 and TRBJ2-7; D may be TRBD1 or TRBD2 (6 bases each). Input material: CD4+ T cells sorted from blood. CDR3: CASSFTGPAGGNEQYF. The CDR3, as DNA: TGTGCCAGCAGTTTTACAGGGCCGGCAGGAGGGAACGAGCAGTACTTC.